This TCR beta chain was observed in a study of regulatory T cells in long-lasting Graves disease. Study-level findings and limits: Compared with new cases, persistent Graves' patients showed reduced TCR diversity.

As to time point: newly diagnosed GD, antithyroid drugs for less than 3 months. Generation of the TCR library employed RNA extracted from PBMCs. Libraries of TCR beta came from iRepertoire HTBI primers plus Arm-PCR of CDR3 regions. TCRdb ran MiXCR on the multiplex PCR reads and lists one entry per CDR3 protein. The sample records roughly 250,000 distinct CDR3 sequences, around 19% being singletons. V lost 7 bases, J lost 4 bases, and 20 bases lay in between. The V gene's germline CDR1 is SEHNR and CDR2 FQNEAQ (reference sequence). This CDR3 contains 15 residues. A word on this clonotype: What it recognizes is unknown.

This sample also appeared in a second study, on T cells in Graves' hyperthyroidism and ophthalmopathy. This second study notes: When the TCR CDR3 underwent first-round RT-PCR, the HTBI primer set was used. The model foresaw ophthalmopathy a median approximately 6.3 months prior to onset.

This sample comprised peripheral blood mononuclear cells (PBMCs), obtained at new diagnosis, from a patient treated with antithyroid drugs. This sequence originates from a woman aged 25 to 45 with Graves disease. The V and J genes are TRBV7-9 and TRBJ2-7; D not resolved. The CDR3 loop reads CASTVTDGFRYEQYF. CDR3 nucleotide sequence: TGTGCCAGCACCGTTACCGACGGATTTAGGTACGAGCAGTACTTC.